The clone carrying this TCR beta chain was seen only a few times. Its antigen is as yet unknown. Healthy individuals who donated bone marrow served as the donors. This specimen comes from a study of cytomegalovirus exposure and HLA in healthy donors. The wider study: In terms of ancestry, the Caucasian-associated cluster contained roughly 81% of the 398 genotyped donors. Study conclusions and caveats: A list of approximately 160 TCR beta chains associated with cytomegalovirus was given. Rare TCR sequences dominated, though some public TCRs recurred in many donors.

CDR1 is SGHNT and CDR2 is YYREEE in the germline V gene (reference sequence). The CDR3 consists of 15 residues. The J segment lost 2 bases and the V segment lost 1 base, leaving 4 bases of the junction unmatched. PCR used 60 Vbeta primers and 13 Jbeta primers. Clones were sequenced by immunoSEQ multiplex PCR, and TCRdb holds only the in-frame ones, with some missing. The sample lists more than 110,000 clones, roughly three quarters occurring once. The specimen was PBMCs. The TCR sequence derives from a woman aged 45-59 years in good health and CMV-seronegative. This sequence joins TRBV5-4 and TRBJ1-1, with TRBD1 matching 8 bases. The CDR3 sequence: CASSLRQGINTEAFF. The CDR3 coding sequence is TGTGCCAGCAGCTTGCGACAGGGGATTAACACTGAAGCTTTCTTT.